The T cell receptor (beta chain) described here comes from a study of tumor-infiltrating lymphocytes in primary liver carcinoma. In the study overall: Primary liver carcinoma, confirmed by histopathology, was surgically resected. The patients included men and women who were aged 30 to 69 years. Study-wide findings and caveats: Tumor region pairs overlapped more than did tumor-adjacent and tumor-blood pairs.

About this clonotype itself: Its specificity is unknown.

V lost 6 bases and J 6 bases, leaving 17 bases between the germline ends. The length of the CDR3 is 14 residues. CDR1 and CDR2 from the germline V gene are MDHEN and SYDVKM. A constant-region primer primed TCR beta cDNA synthesis from about 0.55 ug of total RNA. Construction of TCR beta libraries relied on three successive nested multiplex PCR rounds employing slightly modified ARM-PCR. Primers for the first two PCR rounds were TRBV1-TRBV30 forward primers and a C-beta reverse primer (about 10 cycles per round). MiXCR was run by TCRdb on the multiplex PCR reads, yielding one entry per CDR3 protein. Of fewer than 250,000 distinct CDR3 sequences detected, almost 65% appear once; the ten largest clones hold about 7.1%. They got blood RNA out of unsorted whole blood and also pulled out germline DNA. Collected before surgery were about 4.3 milliliters of peripheral blood.

This TCR derives from a woman in her sixties or seventies with primary liver carcinoma and hepatitis B virus infection. The chain links TRBV28 to TRBJ2-5, with D possibly TRBD2 on 7 matching bases. The material sequenced was peripheral blood. CDR3 nucleotides: TGTGCCAGCAGCCGACCGGGGGGCGCGAAGACCCAGTACTTC. Encoded protein: CASSRPGGAKTQYF.